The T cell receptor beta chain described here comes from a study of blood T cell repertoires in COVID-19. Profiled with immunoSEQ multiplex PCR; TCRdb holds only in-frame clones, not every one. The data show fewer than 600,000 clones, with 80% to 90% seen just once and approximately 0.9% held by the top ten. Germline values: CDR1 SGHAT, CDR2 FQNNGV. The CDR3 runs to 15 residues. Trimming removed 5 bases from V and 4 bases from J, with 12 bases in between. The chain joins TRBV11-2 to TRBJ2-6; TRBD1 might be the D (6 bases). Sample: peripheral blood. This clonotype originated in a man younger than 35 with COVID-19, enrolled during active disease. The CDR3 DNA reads TGTGCCAGCAGCCGAGGGGGAACCGGGGCCAACGTCCTGACTTTC. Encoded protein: CASSRGGTGANVLTF.